The next 2 T cell receptor beta chains were all read from a single sample in a study of OX40 agonist ivuxolimab in advanced cancers. The protocol was immunoSEQ multiplex PCR, while the TCRdb copy is restricted to in-frame clones and leaves out a portion. The table has 50,000 or so clones, 79% seen once. The source was CD4+ or CD8+ T cells sorted from blood, collected in a trial of the OX40 agonist ivuxolimab. Every receptor here comes from an adult with an advanced solid tumor such as melanoma, head and neck, liver or kidney cancer.

This chain joins TRBV2 and TRBJ2-4, with TRBD2 as a possible D gene (6 bases). V was trimmed by 4 bases and J by 8 bases, leaving 21 bases between them. The CDR3 is 16 amino acids. Germline V gives CDR1 SNHLY, CDR2 FYNNEI. The CDR3 nucleotides read TGTGCCAGCAGTGTCCAAGGGTTGGGGGGTGAGGACATTCAGTACTTC. It encodes CASSVQGLGGEDIQYF.

This clone has only a few counts. This chain links TRBV5-4 with TRBJ1-1; D is unclear. Germline lookup yields CDR1 SGHNT and CDR2 YYREEE (reference sequence). The CDR3 has 15 residues. V shed 3 bases and J shed 5 bases, with 17 bases lying between them. CDR3 region: CASSSDTQMRTEAFF. CDR3 DNA: TGTGCCAGCAGCTCCGACACCCAAATGAGGACTGAAGCTTTCTTT.